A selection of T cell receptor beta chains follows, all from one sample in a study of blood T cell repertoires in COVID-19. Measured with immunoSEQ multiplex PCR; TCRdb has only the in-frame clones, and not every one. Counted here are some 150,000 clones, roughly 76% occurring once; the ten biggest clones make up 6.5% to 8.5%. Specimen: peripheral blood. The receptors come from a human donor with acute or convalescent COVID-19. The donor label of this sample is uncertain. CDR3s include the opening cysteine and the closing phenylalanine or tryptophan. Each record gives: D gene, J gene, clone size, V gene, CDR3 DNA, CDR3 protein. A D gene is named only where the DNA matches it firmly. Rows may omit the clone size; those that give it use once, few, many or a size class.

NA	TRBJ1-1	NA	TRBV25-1	TGTGCCAGCAGTGCCCACCGTGTCGGAGGGACTGAAGCTTTCTTT	CASSAHRVGGTEAFF
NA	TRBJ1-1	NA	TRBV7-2	TGTGCCAGCAGCTTAGGGCTGTCCGGGACTGAAGCTTTCTTT	CASSLGLSGTEAFF
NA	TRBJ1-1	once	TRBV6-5	TGTGCCTCTCTCAACGACGGGGCTGAAGCTTTCTTT	CASLNDGAEAFF
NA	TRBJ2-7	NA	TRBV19	TGTGCCAGTAGTCCCCGACAAGGGGCAAGCTACGAGCAGTACTTC	CASSPRQGASYEQYF
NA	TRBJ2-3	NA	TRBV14	TGTGCCAGCAGCCCTGTCGGAGATACGCAGTATTTT	CASSPVGDTQYF
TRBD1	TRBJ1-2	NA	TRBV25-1	TGTGCCAGCAGGGGACAGGCCTCAATCGGTGGCTACACCTTC	CASRGQASIGGYTF
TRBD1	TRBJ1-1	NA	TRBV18	TGTGCCAGCTCACCGGACAGGGTGAACACTGAAGCTTTCTTT	CASSPDRVNTEAFF
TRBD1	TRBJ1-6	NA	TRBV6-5	TGTGCCAGCAGTTACGAGGGGACAGGTATTAATTCACCCCTCCACTTT	CASSYEGTGINSPLHF
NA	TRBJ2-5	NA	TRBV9	TGTGCCAGCAGCGCAGAGACGGGGAGTCAGGAGACCCAGTACTTC	CASSAETGSQETQYF
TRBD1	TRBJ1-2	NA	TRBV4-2	TGTGCCAGCAGCCCCTACGGACAGGGAGACTATGGCTACACCTTC	CASSPYGQGDYGYTF
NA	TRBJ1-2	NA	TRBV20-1	TGCAGTGCTTACAGTTATGGCTACACCTTC	CSAYSYGYTF
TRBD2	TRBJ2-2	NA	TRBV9	TGTGCCAGCAGCCCACTAGCGGGGGCCCCCGGGGAGCTGTTTTTT	CASSPLAGAPGELFF
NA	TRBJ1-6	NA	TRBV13	TGTGCCAGCAGCATCACGGGACTCGGGATTTCACCCCTCCACTTT	CASSITGLGISPLHF
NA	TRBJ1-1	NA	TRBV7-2	TGTGCCAGCAGCTCCCACAGGAACACTGAAGCTTTCTTT	CASSSHRNTEAFF
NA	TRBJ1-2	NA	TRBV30	TGTGCCTCCCACTCGGGGGGCCTAAGTGGCTACACCTTC	CASHSGGLSGYTF
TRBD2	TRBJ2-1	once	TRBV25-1	TGTGCCAGCAGTGAATTAGCTCTAGCGGAGAACAATGAGCAGTTCTTC	CASSELALAENNEQFF
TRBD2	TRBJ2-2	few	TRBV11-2	TGTGCCAGCAGCTTAGGAAGCGGGGGCTACACCGGGGAGCTGTTTTTT	CASSLGSGGYTGELFF
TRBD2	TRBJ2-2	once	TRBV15	TGTGCCACCAGCAGAGAACTAGCGGGCACCGGGGAGCTGTTTTTT	CATSRELAGTGELFF
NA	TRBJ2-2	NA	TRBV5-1	TGCGCCAGCAGCTTGAGGCAGGTTAACACCGGGGAGCTGTTTTTT	CASSLRQVNTGELFF
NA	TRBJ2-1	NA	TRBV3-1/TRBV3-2	TGTGCCAGCAGCCAAGAAACAGGCCTTACGTACAATGAGCAGTTCTTC	CASSQETGLTYNEQFF
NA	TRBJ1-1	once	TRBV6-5	TGTGCCAGCAGTTCTCCCAGGGTCCTCACTGAAGCTTTCTTT	CASSSPRVLTEAFF
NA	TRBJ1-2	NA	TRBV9	TGTGCCAGCAGCGTAGCCGGCCAAGCGAATGGCTACACCTTC	CASSVAGQANGYTF
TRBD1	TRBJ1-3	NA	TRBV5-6	TGTGCCAGCAGCTCCCGACAGGGAAACTCTGGAAACACCATATATTTT	CASSSRQGNSGNTIYF
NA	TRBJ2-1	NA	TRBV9	TGTGCCAGCAGTGGTTTCCCGGGGGATGAGCAGTTCTTC	CASSGFPGDEQFF